The present entry profiles one TCR beta chain with its context. The data belong to a study of blood T cell repertoires in COVID-19. Whole-study context: T cells, B-cell-depleted T cells, or PBMCs provided the cDNA or gDNA that served as material.

CDR1 LNHNV and CDR2 YYDKDF come from the germline V gene (reference sequence). This CDR3 region has 15 residues. V lost 0 bases and J 5 bases, leaving 13 bases between the germline ends. Original handling: The assay estimated nucleated cells by amplifying reference gene primers. Clones were read by immunoSEQ multiplex PCR, and TCRdb kept only the in-frame ones, dropping some. The V and J calls and the clone size are those of that table, but D and trimming were determined from the DNA. The sample contains around 47,000 clones, around 90% of which appear only once. Specimen: peripheral blood. The sequence came from a woman of 80 years or more in a cohort sampled during active or convalescent COVID-19. V and J are TRBV15 and TRBJ1-1; possible D gene TRBD1, 5 bases. The CDR3 DNA reads TGTGCCACCAGCAGAGAGGGGAGGGGCCAGACTGAAGCTTTCTTT. It is translated as CATSREGRGQTEAFF.